The 21 T cell receptor beta chains reported below all come from one sample, sequenced in a study of cytomegalovirus exposure and HLA in healthy donors. PCR involved 60 Vbeta and 13 Jbeta primers. The assay was immunoSEQ multiplex PCR, and TCRdb's table has in-frame clones only and misses some. Of 99,000 or so clones detected, over 65% appear once; the ten largest clones hold approximately 8%. Sequencing used PBMCs. These TCRs come from a man aged 40-49 years in good health and CMV-seropositive.

The chain is built from TRBV21-1 and TRBJ2-3; the listed D gene, TRBD2, was not tested against the DNA. TRBV21-1 is marked as a pseudogene. The CDR3 sequence is 17 residues long. The CDR3 DNA sequence: TGTGCCAGCAGCAGGCTAGCGGGAGTAGATCCCCCAGATACGCAGTATTTT. Protein: CASSRLAGVDPPDTQYF.

The CDR3 coding sequence is TGTGCCAGCAGGAGCGGCTCCTACGAGCAGTACTTC. This codes for CASRSGSYEQYF. The chain couples TRBV27 to TRBJ2-7; D is possibly TRBD2 (5 bases). The CDR3 has 12 residues. Trimming stripped 6 bases from V and 0 bases from J, with 6 bases between. The germline gives CDR1 MNHEY, CDR2 SMNVEV (reference sequence).

This clone appeared a few times. V usage is TRBV28 and J usage is TRBJ2-5; 8 bases map to TRBD2. Germline lookup yields CDR1 MDHEN and CDR2 SYDVKM. CDR3 length: 17 residues. The junction had 8 bases not matched to a gene; V was cut back by 0 bases and J by 2 bases. CDR3: CASSLWAGQRGQETQYF. The CDR3, as DNA: TGTGCCAGCAGTTTATGGGCCGGACAGCGGGGGCAAGAGACCCAGTACTTC.

J is TRBJ2-7 and V is TRBV9, with 8 bases lining up with TRBD1. Per the germline V gene, CDR1 is SGDLS and CDR2 is YYNGEE. The CDR3 covers 15 residues. V lost 3 bases and J lost 4; bases outside the gene matches: 9. DNA for the CDR3: TGTGCCAGCAGCGCGGGTTTTGGACAGGGATACGAGCAGTACTTC. Translation: CASSAGFGQGYEQYF. The whole variable domain, remainder taken from reference TRBV9 and TRBJ2-7, is DSGVTQTPKHLITATGQRVTLRCSPRSGDLSVYWYQQSLDQGLQFLIQYYNGEERAKGNILERFSAQQFPDLHSELNLSSLELGDSALYFCASSAGFGQGYEQYFGPGTRLTVT.

The gene calls are TRBV29-1 and TRBJ2-7; 7 bases line up with TRBD1. The germline CDR1 and CDR2 sequences are SQVTM and ANQGSEA. This CDR3 spans 14 amino acids. The V and J ends lost 8 bases and 2 bases, in that order; junction bases with no gene match: 12. CDR3 sequence: CSIEGTVYPYEQYF. The CDR3 bases are TGCAGCATCGAGGGGACAGTTTACCCCTACGAGCAGTACTTC.

About this clone: Additional DNA sequences in this sample encode the identical CDR3. The chain is built from TRBV7-2 and TRBJ2-1; perhaps TRBD2 as D (6 bases). Trimming pared 0 bases from V and 0 bases from J, leaving 6 bases between. This CDR3 has 15 amino acids. Germline CDR1 reads SGHTA; CDR2 reads FQGNSA. Here the CDR3 reads CASSLAGSSYNEQFF. In DNA, the CDR3 is TGTGCCAGCAGCTTAGCCGGGAGCTCCTACAATGAGCAGTTCTTC.

The genes are TRBV4-3 and TRBJ2-1; TRBD2 is a possible D gene (7 bases). The germline V gene encodes CDR1 LGHNA and CDR2 YSLEER. The V end was cut by 0 bases, the J end by 4 bases, with 13 bases between. The CDR3 runs to 16 residues. CDR3 nucleotides: TGCGCCAGCAGCCAAGATACGGGGGGCGGGTACAATGAGCAGTTCTTC. Its translation is CASSQDTGGGYNEQFF.

The chain recombines TRBV19 with TRBJ1-5; 7 positions match TRBD1. V shed 6 bases and J 3 bases; nucleotides not matched to a gene: 8. This CDR3 is 15 amino acids long. Germline CDR1 is LNHDA and CDR2 is SQIVND (reference sequence). The CDR3 sequence: CASSTGTVFNQPQHF. CDR3 sequence (DNA): TGTGCCAGTAGCACCGGGACAGTTTTCAATCAGCCCCAGCATTTT.

The chain carries TRBV7-3 and TRBJ2-2; no clear D. The CDR3 has 14 amino acids. Deletions cut 0 bases from V and 2 bases from J, with 4 bases between. CDR1 SGHTA and CDR2 FQGTGA come from the germline V gene. The CDR3 bases are TGTGCCAGCAGCTTAACAACTAACACCGGGGAGCTGTTTTTT. Protein: CASSLTTNTGELFF.

CDR3 protein: CASSVYRAGANVLTF. CDR3 nucleotides: TGTGCCAGCAGTGTTTACAGGGCTGGGGCCAACGTCCTGACTTTC. The chain combines TRBV6-5 with TRBJ2-6; TRBD1 might be the D (6 bases). The length of the CDR3 is 15 residues. Trimming took off 5 bases at V and 2 bases at J, with 10 bases between the two ends. Germline assignment: CDR1 MNHEY and CDR2 SVGAGI.

The chain uses TRBV29-1 and TRBJ2-1; TRBD1 aligns across 11 bases. Trimming cost V 4 bases and J 6 bases; bases outside gene matches: 5. CDR1 SQVTM and CDR2 ANQGSEA come from the germline V gene. The CDR3 is 14 residues long. In DNA, the CDR3 is TGCAGCGTTGCGGACAGGGGGCGCTCCAATGAGCAGTTCTTC. Translated, it gives CSVADRGRSNEQFF.

V gene TRBV7-2 combines with J gene TRBJ2-3; 7 bases are shared with TRBD2. The germline gives CDR1 SGHTA, CDR2 FQGNSA. The CDR3 length is 17 residues. V was pared by 0 bases and J by 4 bases, with 10 bases of the junction left unmatched. The CDR3 reads CASSLAPGGGGPDTQYF. CDR3 nucleotides: TGTGCCAGCAGCTTAGCCCCGGGAGGTGGTGGGCCAGATACGCAGTATTTT.

This clone is a singleton in its sample. This chain connects TRBV4-3 to TRBJ1-1, with D possibly TRBD1 on 6 matching bases. The germline gives CDR1 LGHNA, CDR2 YSLEER. The V end was cut by 0 bases, the J end by 1 base, with 12 bases between. The length of the CDR3 is 16 residues. CDR3 amino acids: CASSQDTGSWNTEAFF. The CDR3 region has the DNA TGCGCCAGCAGCCAAGATACAGGGTCCTGGAACACTGAAGCTTTCTTT.

The chain recombines TRBV28 with TRBJ1-4; 7 bases map to TRBD1. V gave up 6 bases and J gave up 5 bases; unmatched junction bases: 12. Germline V gene sequence: CDR1 MDHEN, CDR2 SYDVKM. CDR3 length equals 16 residues. The CDR3 DNA sequence: TGTGCCAGCAGCCATGACAGGGTCGGAAAAAATGAAAAACTGTTTTTT. It codes for CASSHDRVGKNEKLFF.

This clone was seen a single time. The V and J genes are TRBV5-6 and TRBJ2-3, with 8 bases lining up with TRBD2. J was trimmed by 2 bases and V by 1 base; bases with no gene match: 6. The CDR3 runs 16 residues. Per the germline V gene, CDR1 is SGHDT and CDR2 is YYEEEE. CDR3 in amino acids: CASSLRRGEPTDTQYF. In DNA, the CDR3 is TGTGCCAGCAGCTTGAGGCGGGGGGAACCCACAGATACGCAGTATTTT.

The table lists this clone with a few counts. This rearrangement joins TRBV5-1 to TRBJ2-5; 8 nucleotides match TRBD2. After removal of 0 bases from V and 4 bases from J, the junction contained 8 bases not matched to a gene. Germline loops: CDR1 SGHRS, CDR2 YFSETQ. The CDR3 loop spans 16 amino acids. The CDR3 coding sequence is TGCGCCAGCAGCTTGGGTCATGCGGGAGGAGGAGAGACCCAGTACTTC. The encoded protein is CASSLGHAGGGETQYF.

In this sample, this clone turned up once. The genes are TRBV28 and TRBJ1-2, with 8 bases that match TRBD1. The junction had 2 bases not matched to a gene; V was cut back by 0 bases and J by 8 bases. The CDR3 is 13 amino acids. Per the germline V gene, CDR1 is MDHEN and CDR2 is SYDVKM. CDR3: CASSLWTGEGYTF. The CDR3 bases are TGTGCCAGCAGTTTATGGACAGGGGAAGGCTACACCTTC.

This chain connects TRBV7-3 to TRBJ1-6; 9 bases match TRBD1. This CDR3 has 16 amino acids. Losses at the gene ends were 6 bases for V and 13 bases for J; bases not matched to a gene: 16. In germline, CDR1 is SGHTA, CDR2 FQGTGA. In nucleotides, the CDR3 is TGTGCCAGCAGTCCCGGGACAGGGATTTCCTCGGGGCCCCTCCACTTT. Its protein is CASSPGTGISSGPLHF.

CDR3 amino acids: CASLRQLDSNQPQHF. In DNA form, the CDR3 reads TGCGCCAGTCTCCGACAGCTAGATAGCAATCAGCCCCAGCATTTT. V is TRBV10-1 and J is TRBJ1-5; D possibly corresponds to TRBD1 (5 bases). Trimming shortened V by 9 bases and J by 0 bases, and 15 bases separated the two germline ends. Germline CDR1 and CDR2: WNHNN and SYGVQD (reference sequence). The CDR3 consists of 15 residues.

This clone was detected only a few times. This chain connects TRBV6-4 to TRBJ2-5, with 12 positions matching TRBD1. Judging by the DNA end, TRBJ2-7 fits better; the J call may be wrong. CDR1 is MRHNA, CDR2 SNTAGT, per germline. There are 16 residues in the CDR3. CDR3 in amino acids: CASSEGQGAKWDEQYF. As DNA, the CDR3 is TGTGCCAGCAGTGAGGGACAGGGGGCTAAGTGGGACGAGCAGTACTTC.

This rearrangement joins TRBV6-5 to TRBJ2-7; the D gene is possibly TRBD2 (6 bases). Germline-derived CDR1 and CDR2 are MNHEY and SVGAGI. The CDR3 totals 15 residues. V was pared by 4 bases and J by 0 bases, with 13 bases between. The CDR3, as DNA: TGTGCCAGCAGTTCCCCTAGCGCGTTCTCCTACGAGCAGTACTTC. It specifies CASSSPSAFSYEQYF.